This TCR beta chain emerged from a study of identical twins. Broader study findings: Among beta out-of-frame sequences, excess sharing between twins appeared weaker.

This clonotype was seen repeatedly, ten times or more. No antigen is known for it. Germline V gene data show CDR1 as SGHTA and CDR2 as FQGNSA. There are 15 residues in the CDR3. The V and J ends lost 1 base and 1 base, in that order; junction bases with no gene match: 2. In TCRdb, the 5' RACE reads were re-called with MiXCR into one record per CDR3 protein. The sample yields around 1.7 million distinct CDR3 sequences, about 32% seen once. The sequence was collected from a newborn girl in good health. The rearrangement joins TRBV7-2 to TRBJ2-3, with 7 bases that match TRBD2. Sample: cord blood. Here the CDR3 reads CASSLELAGTDTQYF. In nucleotides, the CDR3 is TGTGCCAGCAGCTTAGAGCTAGCGGGCACAGATACGCAGTATTTT.